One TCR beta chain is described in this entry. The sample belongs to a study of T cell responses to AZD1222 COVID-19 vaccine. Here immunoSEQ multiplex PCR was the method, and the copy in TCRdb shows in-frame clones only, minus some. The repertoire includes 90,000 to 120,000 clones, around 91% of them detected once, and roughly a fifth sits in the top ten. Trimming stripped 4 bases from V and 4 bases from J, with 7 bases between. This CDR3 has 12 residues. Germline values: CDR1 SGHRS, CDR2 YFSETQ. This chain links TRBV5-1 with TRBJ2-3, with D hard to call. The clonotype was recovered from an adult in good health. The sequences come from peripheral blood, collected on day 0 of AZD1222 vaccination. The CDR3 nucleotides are TGCGCCAGCAGCATCCTAGCAGATACGCAGTATTTT. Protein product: CASSILADTQYF.